The clone carrying this TCR beta chain is a singleton in its sample. The assay was immunoSEQ multiplex PCR, and TCRdb's table has in-frame clones only and misses some. Found here are some 250,000 clones, more than 85% of them singletons; the top ten hold roughly 8.6%. Cohort 3 recovered donors had two negative PCRs, clearance, or symptom resolution. The record originates from a study of blood T cell repertoires in COVID-19. This sequence was found in a middle-aged man who had recovered from COVID-19. Sample: PBMCs or T cells enriched from blood (not recorded which).

CDR3 coding DNA: TGTGCCAGCAGCTTAGTCGTGACTAGCGTCGCGAAGACCCAGTACTTC. Translation gives CASSLVVTSVAKTQYF. The J gene is TRBJ2-5, the V gene TRBV7-9; 8 nucleotides agree with TRBD2. The V and J ends lost 1 base and 6 bases, in that order; junction bases with no gene match: 10. This CDR3 spans 16 amino acids. Germline lookup yields CDR1 SEHNR and CDR2 FQNEAQ (reference sequence). The full variable domain, in which reference TRBV7-9 and TRBJ2-5 provide the parts outside the CDR3, is DTGVSQNPRHKITKRGQNVTFRCDPISEHNRLYWYRQTLGQGPEFLTYFQNEAQLEKSRLLSDRFSAERPKGSFSTLEIQRTEQGDSAMYLCASSLVVTSVAKTQYFGPGTRLLVL.